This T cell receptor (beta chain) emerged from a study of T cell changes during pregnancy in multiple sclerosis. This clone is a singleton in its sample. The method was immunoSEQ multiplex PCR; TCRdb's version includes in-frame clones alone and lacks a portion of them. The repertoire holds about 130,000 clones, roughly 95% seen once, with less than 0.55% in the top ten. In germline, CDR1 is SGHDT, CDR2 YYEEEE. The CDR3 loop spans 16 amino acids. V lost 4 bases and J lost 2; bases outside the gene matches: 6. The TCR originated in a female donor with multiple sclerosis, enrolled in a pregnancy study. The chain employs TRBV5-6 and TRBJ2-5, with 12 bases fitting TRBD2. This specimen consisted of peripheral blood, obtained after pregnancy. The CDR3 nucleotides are TGTGCCAGCAGCGTCCTAGCGGGAGGGCGGCAAGAGACCCAGTACTTC. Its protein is CASSVLAGGRQETQYF.